What follows are 17 T cell receptor beta chains derived from one specimen sequenced in a study of cytomegalovirus exposure and HLA in healthy donors. Amplification used 60 Vbeta primers and 13 Jbeta primers. Clones were read by immunoSEQ multiplex PCR, and TCRdb kept only the in-frame ones, dropping some. The sample consists of about 180,000 clones, roughly 84% of them appearing once. Sequencing was performed on PBMCs. The receptors originated from a girl aged 2-10 years in good health and CMV-seropositive.

V usage is TRBV30 and J usage is TRBJ1-2, with 10 bases fitting TRBD1. V trimming: 3 bases; J trimming: 5 bases; junction bases outside the gene matches: 12. CDR3 length: 16 amino acids. Germline values: CDR1 GTSNPN, CDR2 SVGIG (reference sequence). The CDR3, as DNA: TGTGCCTGGAGGGAAGTCCGGGACAGGGGATTGTATGGCTACACCTTC. Its protein product is CAWREVRDRGLYGYTF.

This sequence joins TRBV30 and TRBJ1-2, with D unresolved. The germline gives CDR1 GTSNPN, CDR2 SVGIG (reference sequence). Trimming shortened V by 0 bases and J by 7 bases, and 15 bases separated the two germline ends. The CDR3 totals 14 residues. The CDR3 DNA is TGTGCCTGGAGTGTACGACGGAGATTCTCTGGCTACACCTTC. Amino acids: CAWSVRRRFSGYTF. The variable domain in full, with the rest retrieved from reference TRBV30 and TRBJ1-2, is SQTIHQWPATLVQPVGSPLSLECTVEGTSNPNLYWYRQAAGRGLQLLFYSVGIGQISSEVPQNLSASRPQDRQFILSSKKLLLSDSGFYLCAWSVRRRFSGYTFGSGTRLTVV.

This clone was observed a handful of times. This chain connects TRBV18 to TRBJ2-7; 7 bases are shared with TRBD2. Germline V gene data show CDR1 as KGHSH and CDR2 as LQKENI. This CDR3 comprises 15 residues. Trimming took 3 bases from V and 6 from J; bases not matched to a gene: 11. CDR3 in DNA: TGTGCCAGCTCACCGTCGAGCGGGAAGATTGGCGAGCAGTACTTC. Translation gives CASSPSSGKIGEQYF.

The rearrangement links TRBV30 to TRBJ2-7; TRBD2 agrees at 11 bases. The CDR3 has 14 residues. Germline V gives CDR1 GTSNPN, CDR2 SVGIG (reference sequence). V shed 2 bases and J 6 bases; nucleotides not matched to a gene: 6. DNA of the CDR3: TGTGCCTGGAGTTTGACTAGCGGGAAGGCCGAGCAGTACTTC. Protein: CAWSLTSGKAEQYF.

The chain recombines TRBV25-1 with TRBJ2-2; D gene uncertain. The CDR3 is made up of 13 amino acids. From germline, CDR1 is MGHDK and CDR2 SYGVNS. CDR3 nucleotides: TGTGCTTTACAGCCCCGAGTCGCCGGGGAGCTGTTTTTT. This translates into CALQPRVAGELFF.

This clone was detected a few times. The rearrangement joins TRBV9 to TRBJ2-1; D is ambiguous. In germline, CDR1 is SGDLS, CDR2 YYNGEE. The V gene lost 6 bases and the J gene lost 4 bases, with 14 bases spanning the gap. This CDR3 is built from 14 residues. CDR3 protein: CASNVAGPYNEQFF. CDR3 nucleotides: TGTGCCAGCAATGTGGCAGGTCCATACAATGAGCAGTTCTTC.

V gene TRBV6-1 combines with J gene TRBJ1-2, with D maybe TRBD1 (5 bases). Germline V gives CDR1 MNHNS, CDR2 SASEGT. The V end lost 8 bases, the J end lost 2 bases, and 12 bases lay between the germline ends. The CDR3 has 13 residues. CDR3 nucleotides: TGTGCCAGCCGGATGGGGCGGAACTATGGCTACACCTTC. Translating gives CASRMGRNYGYTF.

The V gene is TRBV30, the J gene TRBJ2-2, with no clear D. Trimming took off 2 bases at V and 6 bases at J, with 7 bases between the two ends. CDR1 is GTSNPN and CDR2 is SVGIG in the germline V gene (reference sequence). The CDR3 extends over 12 amino acids. The CDR3 loop reads CAWSQRAGELFF. Written as DNA, the CDR3 is TGTGCCTGGAGTCAACGGGCCGGGGAGCTGTTTTTT.

V and J are TRBV11-2 and TRBJ1-3, with 7 nucleotides matching TRBD1. The ends lost 1 base at V and 8 bases at J; junction bases unmatched: 5. This CDR3 has 14 amino acids. CDR1 is SGHAT, CDR2 FQNNGV, per germline. The CDR3 region is CASSLGQGSYTIYF. DNA for the CDR3: TGTGCCAGCAGCTTAGGACAGGGATCGTACACCATATATTTT.

As regards this clone: A read error may account for a junction end that differs from germline. Different DNA sequences within this sample yield the same CDR3. The chain combines TRBV15 with TRBJ1-1, with 9 bases that match TRBD1. In germline, CDR1 is LNHNV, CDR2 YYDKDF (reference sequence). The CDR3 sequence is 15 residues long. The CDR3 reads CATSRNRGQGTEAFF. Here the CDR3 DNA reads TGCGCCACCAGCAGAAACAGGGGGCAGGGCACTGAAGCTTTCTTT. Drawing the rest from reference TRBV15 and TRBJ1-1, the complete variable domain is DAMVIQNPRYQVTQFGKPVTLSCSQTLNHNVMYWYQQKSSQAPKLLFHYYDKDFNNEADTPDNFQSRRPNTSFCFLDIRSPGLGDTAMYLCATSRNRGQGTEAFFGQGTRLTVV.

This chain links TRBV14 with TRBJ1-4; D remains ambiguous. The CDR3 contains 15 residues. V lost 6 bases, J lost 4 bases, and 15 bases lay in between. Per the germline V gene, CDR1 is SGHDN and CDR2 is FVKESK. The CDR3 DNA sequence: TGTGCCAGCAGTACAGCGGGGTTTTATAATGAAAAACTGTTTTTT. This encodes CASSTAGFYNEKLFF.

The chain links TRBV6-5 to TRBJ1-2; D perhaps matches TRBD1 (6 bases). CDR1 and CDR2 from the germline V gene are MNHEY and SVGAGI. The CDR3 contains 12 residues. The V and J ends lost 6 bases and 8 bases respectively, with 13 bases between them. The DNA of the CDR3 is TGTGCCAGCAGCCCGGGGGGGCGCGGCTACACCTTC. The encoded protein is CASSPGGRGYTF.

CDR3 nucleotides: TGCGCCAGCAGCTTGGCTACGGGATTGACCTACGAGCAGTACTTC. Residues: CASSLATGLTYEQYF. V usage is TRBV5-1 and J usage is TRBJ2-7; possibly TRBD2 for D (5 bases). The V end was cut by 0 bases, the J end by 2 bases, with 12 bases between. The length of the CDR3 is 15 residues. The germline V gene has CDR1 SGHRS and CDR2 YFSETQ.

The chain recombines TRBV6-5 with TRBJ2-6; 8 positions match TRBD2. This CDR3 contains 15 residues. Germline CDR1 MNHEY, CDR2 SVGAGI. V was clipped by 8 bases and J by 4 bases; unmatched bases: 7. As DNA, the CDR3 is TGTGCCAGCGGCCGCGGGGGGAGGGGGGCCAACGTCCTGACTTTC. The encoded protein is CASGRGGRGANVLTF.

The chain combines TRBV10-3 with TRBJ1-2, with 9 positions matching TRBD1. The CDR3 extends over 13 amino acids. CDR1 and CDR2 from the germline V gene are ENHRY and SYGVKD. After removal of 7 bases from V and 7 bases from J, the junction contained 7 bases not matched to a gene. The CDR3 DNA sequence: TGTGCCATCACTCCGGGACAGGGCTCTGGCTACACCTTC. This encodes CAITPGQGSGYTF.

This chain links TRBV15 with TRBJ2-2, with 10 bases lining up with TRBD2. This CDR3 has 14 residues. Per the germline V gene, CDR1 is LNHNV and CDR2 is YYDKDF (reference sequence). V lost 9 bases, J lost 1 base, and 2 bases stayed unmatched. CDR3 DNA: TGTGCCACAGGACTAGCGGTGAACACCGGGGAGCTGTTTTTT. This translates into CATGLAVNTGELFF.

This clone was observed a handful of times. The gene calls are TRBV4-1 and TRBJ1-5; D is perhaps TRBD1 (6 bases). From germline, CDR1 is MGHRA and CDR2 YSYEKL. CDR3 length equals 17 residues. V gave up 1 base and J gave up 0 bases, with 13 bases separating them. Here the CDR3 reads CASSQGGTLYSNQPQHF. CDR3 DNA: TGCGCCAGCAGCCAAGGAGGGACACTCTATAGCAATCAGCCCCAGCATTTT.